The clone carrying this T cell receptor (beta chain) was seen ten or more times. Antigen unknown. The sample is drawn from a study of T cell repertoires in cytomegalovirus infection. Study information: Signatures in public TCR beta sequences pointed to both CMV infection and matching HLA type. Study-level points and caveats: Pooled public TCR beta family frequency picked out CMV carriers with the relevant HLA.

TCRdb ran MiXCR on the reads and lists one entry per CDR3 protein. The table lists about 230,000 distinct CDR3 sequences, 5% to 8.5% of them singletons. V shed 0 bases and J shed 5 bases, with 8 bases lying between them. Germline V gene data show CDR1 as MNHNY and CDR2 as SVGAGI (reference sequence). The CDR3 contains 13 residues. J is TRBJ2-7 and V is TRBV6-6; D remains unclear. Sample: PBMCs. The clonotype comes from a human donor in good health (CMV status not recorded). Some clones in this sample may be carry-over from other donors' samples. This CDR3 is CASSYSNLDEQYF. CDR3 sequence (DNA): TGTGCCAGCAGTTACTCGAATCTGGACGAGCAGTACTTC.